A selection of T cell receptor beta chains follows, all from one sample in a study of identical twins. MiXCR, applied by TCRdb to the 5' RACE reads, yields one record per CDR3 protein. The table lists about 900,000 distinct CDR3 sequences, roughly an eighth of them singletons. Separately, the same data were catalogued under a study of yellow fever vaccine responses in identical twins.

Sequencing was done on a sample of PBMCs. The receptors were sampled from a woman aged 18-29 years in good health. Each CDR3 is given with its conserved first and last residue. D genes are given only for firm matches. Size is omitted from some rows. Given values are once, few, many or a class for expanded clones.

>TRBJ1-3|.|.|TRBV5-1
TGCGCCAGCAGCACGGAATCCTCTGGAAACACCATATATTTT
CASSTESSGNTIYF
>TRBJ2-1|TRBD1|many|TRBV4-1
TGCGCCAGCAGCCATGAGGACCCGGACAGGGTGAATGAGCAGTTCTTC
CASSHEDPDRVNEQFF
>TRBJ2-7|.|.|TRBV10-3
TGTGCCATCAGTGGGAACAGGGACTCCTACGAGCAGTACTTC
CAISGNRDSYEQYF
>TRBJ1-2|.|.|TRBV20-1
TGCAGTGCTAGAGAAAGTCAGGACTGGTATGGCTACACCTTC
CSARESQDWYGYTF
>TRBJ2-3|TRBD1|few|TRBV4-2
TGTGCCAGCAGCCAGTCCGGGACAGGAGATACGCAGTATTTT
CASSQSGTGDTQYF
>TRBJ1-1|.|.|TRBV7-9
TGTGCCAGCAGCTTACGGATAGGGGCCAAGAACACTGAAGCTTTCTTT
CASSLRIGAKNTEAFF
>TRBJ1-5|TRBD1|.|TRBV7-9
TGTGCCAGCAGCAAGACAGGGTTCCAGCCCCAGCATTTT
CASSKTGFQPQHF
>TRBJ2-3|.|many|TRBV5-1
TGCGCCGTTCGCTCCGGGTCAGGTGTTGCAGATACGCAGTATTTT
CAVRSGSGVADTQYF
>TRBJ2-2|.|.|TRBV6-5
TGTGCCAGCAGTTACGAAACTTTCTCCACCGGGGAGCTGTTTTTT
CASSYETFSTGELFF
>TRBJ2-1|TRBD2|many|TRBV12-3/TRBV12-4
TGTGCCAGCAGTCCTGGGACTACTTACAATGAGCAGTTCTTC
CASSPGTTYNEQFF
>TRBJ2-5|.|few|TRBV5-1
TGCGCCAGCAGCTTACGATCTAGCGCACAAGAGACCCAGTACTTC
CASSLRSSAQETQYF
>TRBJ2-2|.|.|TRBV14
TGTGCCAGCAGCCAAGAGCTTTGGGCCGATGAAACCGGGGAGCTGTTTTTT
CASSQELWADETGELFF
>TRBJ2-7|.|few|TRBV6-5
TGTGCCAGCAGAACTCCGGCAAACGAGCAGTACTTC
CASRTPANEQYF
>TRBJ1-2|TRBD1|few|TRBV12-3/TRBV12-4
TGTGCCAGCAGTTTACTCCTCGGGACAGATTTTTATGGCTACACCTTC
CASSLLLGTDFYGYTF
>TRBJ2-1|.|many|TRBV27
TGTGCCAGCAGACAGGGACGGGGTGAGCAGTTCTTC
CASRQGRGEQFF
>TRBJ2-1|.|.|TRBV7-2
TGTGCCAGCAGCTTAGGTGCGCAGGGGTCCTACAATGAGCAGTTCTTC
CASSLGAQGSYNEQFF
>TRBJ1-1|TRBD1|.|TRBV27
TGTGCCAGCAGTTTATTCACCGGGACAGGAGTAGTAGCTTTCTTT
CASSLFTGTGVVAFF
>TRBJ2-7|.|.|TRBV4-2
TGTGCCAGCAGCCCGCGTCAGGGCCCCCCGGGGAGCGAGCAGTACTTC
CASSPRQGPPGSEQYF
>TRBJ2-1|.|.|TRBV19
TGTGCCAGTAGTATCGACTTGGGGCCTTACAATGAGCAGTTCTTC
CASSIDLGPYNEQFF
>TRBJ2-3|.|many|TRBV12-3/TRBV12-4
TGTGCCAGCAGTTTCCGGAGTGGCACAGATACGCAGTATTTT
CASSFRSGTDTQYF
>TRBJ2-7|.|many|TRBV7-9
TGTGCCAGCAGCTTAGTTGGGGGTTACGAGCAGTACTTC
CASSLVGGYEQYF
>TRBJ2-5|.|few|TRBV28
TGTGCCAGCACCCAGGGAGGGGGGCAAATACAAGAGACCCAGTACTTC
CASTQGGGQIQETQYF
>TRBJ2-2|.|few|TRBV7-2
TGTGCCAGCAGCTTAGGTGGTACCGGGGTGAACACCGGGGAGCTGTTTTTT
CASSLGGTGVNTGELFF